This T cell receptor beta chain originates from a study of blood T cell repertoires in COVID-19. Study-level background: Specimens from acute and convalescent COVID-19 originated in the United States, Italy and Spain. Sources were T cells, B-cell-depleted T cells, or PBMCs; the material itself was cDNA or gDNA.

Authors' processing steps: Reference gene primers were amplified, and this amplification served to estimate nucleated cell counts. Assay used: immunoSEQ multiplex PCR; TCRdb lists only in-frame clones, some missing. V and J calls and clone size are those listed in that table; D and trimming were worked out from the DNA. The sample has roughly 300,000 clones, about 90% seen once; the top ten hold approximately 7.8%. The CDR3 covers 15 residues. Trimming stripped 5 bases from V and 4 bases from J, with 17 bases between. The germline V gene encodes CDR1 LNHDA and CDR2 SQIVND (reference sequence). This chain links TRBV19 with TRBJ2-5, with D unresolved. Material: peripheral blood. The sequence derives from a woman aged 50 to 60 who had recovered from COVID-19. The CDR3 DNA follows: TGTGCCAGTAGTCCTAACCCCAGGTCCGGAGAGACCCAGTACTTC. Encoded protein: CASSPNPRSGETQYF.